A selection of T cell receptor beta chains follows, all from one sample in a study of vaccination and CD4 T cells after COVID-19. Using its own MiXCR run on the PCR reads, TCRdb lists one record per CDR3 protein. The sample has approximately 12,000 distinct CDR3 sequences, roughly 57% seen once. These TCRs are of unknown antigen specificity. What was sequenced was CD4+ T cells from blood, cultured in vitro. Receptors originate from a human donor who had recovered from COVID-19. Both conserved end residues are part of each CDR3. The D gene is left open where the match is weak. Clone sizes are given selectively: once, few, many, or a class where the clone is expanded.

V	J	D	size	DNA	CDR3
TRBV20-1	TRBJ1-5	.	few	TGCAGTGCCGTCGAGGGAGGGCAGCCCCAGCATTTT	CSAVEGGQPQHF
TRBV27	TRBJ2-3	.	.	TGTGCCAGCAGTTTAGGGGACGGCGCAGATACGCAGTATTTT	CASSLGDGADTQYF
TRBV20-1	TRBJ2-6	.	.	TGCAGTGCTAGTAGAACGAACTCTGGGGCCAACGTCCTGACTTTC	CSASRTNSGANVLTF
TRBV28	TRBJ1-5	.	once	TGTGCCAGCAAAGAATTGAGCAATCAGCCCCAGCATTTT	CASKELSNQPQHF
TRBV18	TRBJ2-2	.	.	TGTGCCAGCTCACCGGACGGGCAGAACACCGGGGAGCTGTTTTTT	CASSPDGQNTGELFF
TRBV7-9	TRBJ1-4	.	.	TGTGCCAGCAGCACCGGTGGAGGACAGAGGAATGAAAAACTGTTTTTT	CASSTGGGQRNEKLFF
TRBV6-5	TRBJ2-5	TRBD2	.	TGTGCCAGCAGTTACTCACCGGGACTAGCGGGAGGGGAGGAGACCCAGTACTTC	CASSYSPGLAGGEETQYF
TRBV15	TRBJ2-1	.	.	TGTGCCACCAGCCGGAAGACGGGTTGGAATGAGCAGTTCTTC	CATSRKTGWNEQFF
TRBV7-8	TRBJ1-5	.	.	TGTGCCAGCAGCTTAGTTAGGGGTGGCAATCAGCCCCAGCATTTT	CASSLVRGGNQPQHF
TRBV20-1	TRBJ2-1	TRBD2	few	TGCAGTGCTAGGCCTAGCGGGAGGGGCAATGAGCAGTTCTTC	CSARPSGRGNEQFF
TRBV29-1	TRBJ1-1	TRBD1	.	TGCAGCGCAGGACAGGCGCTTAGGGGTGAAGCTTTCTTT	CSAGQALRGEAFF
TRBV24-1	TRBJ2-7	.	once	TGTGCCACCAGTGATTTGGGGGAGCAGTACTTC	CATSDLGEQYF
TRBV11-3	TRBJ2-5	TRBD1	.	TGTGCCAGCAGCTCCGCCGGACAGGGAGCGGAGACCCAGTACTTC	CASSSAGQGAETQYF
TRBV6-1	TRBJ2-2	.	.	TGTGCCAGCAGTGTACTCAGGCTGGGGGAGCTGTTTTTT	CASSVLRLGELFF
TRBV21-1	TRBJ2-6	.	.	TGTGCCAGCAGAAGGCGGACAAGATCCGACCACTCTGGGGCCAACGTCCTGACTTTC	CASRRRTRSDHSGANVLTF
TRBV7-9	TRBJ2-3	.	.	TGTGCCAGCAGCTTCGGGGATACGCAGTATTTT	CASSFGDTQYF